This record concerns one T cell receptor (beta chain) sequence. The antigen remains undetermined. This specimen comes from a study of T cells in localized non-small cell lung cancer. The study's findings and limits: With higher T cell density in blood came longer overall survival.

Germline V CDR1 and CDR2: MGHRA, YSYEKL. Trimming cost V 3 bases and J 0 bases; bases outside gene matches: 15. The CDR3 runs 21 residues. The data were produced by immunoSEQ multiplex PCR, yet TCRdb's version contains in-frame clones alone and is incomplete. This sample has about 52,000 clones; more than 80% occur once, and the top ten carry about a sixth. The V and J genes are TRBV4-1 and TRBJ2-7; 15 bases match TRBD2. The TCR was taken from a male donor older than 55 with stage III squamous cell lung carcinoma. Material: peripheral blood, obtained before any cancer treatment. This CDR3 is CASSQRQLAPGLAGGSYEQYF. The CDR3 DNA sequence: TGCGCCAGCAGCCAGCGGCAGCTAGCCCCGGGACTAGCGGGAGGCTCCTACGAGCAGTACTTC.